The 21 T cell receptor beta chains below come from one sample, sequenced in a study of blood T cell repertoires in COVID-19. Some clones are missing from TCRdb's copy, which holds only in-frame ones; the method was immunoSEQ multiplex PCR. This table has roughly 180,000 clones, roughly 86% appearing once. Sequencing used peripheral blood. Every receptor here comes from a man in his forties who had recovered from COVID-19.

This chain joins TRBV11-2 and TRBJ1-1; D unresolved. V was cut by 2 bases and J by 5 bases, with 6 bases left in between. Germline V gene lookup returns CDR1 SGHAT and CDR2 FQNNGV. The CDR3 is 12 amino acids. CDR3 coding DNA: TGTGCCAGCAGCTTACGGGTTACTGAAGCTTTCTTT. This gives the protein CASSLRVTEAFF. Together with reference TRBV11-2 and TRBJ1-1, the CDR3 gives the full variable domain: EAGVAQSPRYKIIEKRQSVAFWCNPISGHATLYWYQQILGQGPKLLIQFQNNGVVDDSQLPKDRFSAERLKGVDSTLKIQPAKLEDSAVYLCASSLRVTEAFFGQGTRLTVV.

The V call is TRBV4-3, the J call TRBJ1-3, with 11 bases identical to TRBD1. Germline V gene data show CDR1 as LGHNA and CDR2 as YSLEER. Trimming took 4 bases from V and 4 from J; bases not matched to a gene: 6. CDR3 length: 16 amino acids. Here the CDR3 reads CASSRWTGGKGNTIYF. CDR3 nucleotides: TGCGCCAGCAGCCGATGGACAGGGGGCAAAGGAAACACCATATATTTT.

In this sample, this clone turned up a few times. CDR3 protein: CASSSGLALSYEQYF. CDR3 in DNA: TGTGCCAGCAGCTCGGGACTAGCGCTCTCCTACGAGCAGTACTTC. The genes are TRBV5-4 and TRBJ2-7; 10 nucleotides match TRBD2. This CDR3 has 15 amino acids. CDR1 and CDR2 (germline): SGHNT, YYREEE (reference sequence). V was clipped by 3 bases and J by 0 bases; unmatched bases: 3.

This sequence joins TRBV30 and TRBJ2-5, with 8 bases lining up with TRBD2. The CDR3 covers 18 residues. Germline-derived CDR1 and CDR2 are GTSNPN and SVGIG (reference sequence). The V gene end was trimmed by 0 bases and the J gene end by 3 bases; junction bases not matched to a gene: 15. CDR3 coding DNA: TGTGCCTGGAGTGTTGATAGGACTAGCTCAATGAAAGAAGAGACCCAGTACTTC. Translation: CAWSVDRTSSMKEETQYF.

This clone was counted between two and nine times. CDR3: CASSPNMGRVGLNTEAFF. CDR3 nucleotide sequence: TGTGCCAGCAGCCCTAACATGGGCAGGGTCGGTTTGAACACTGAAGCTTTCTTT. The V call is TRBV7-9, the J call TRBJ1-1, with D possibly being TRBD1 (5 bases). This CDR3 is built from 18 residues. V lost 5 bases, J lost 0 bases, and 22 bases lay in between. Germline assignment: CDR1 SEHNR and CDR2 FQNEAQ (reference sequence).

This clone has a count of ten or more. The chain is built from TRBV3-1 (or the pseudogene TRBV3-2) and TRBJ1-2, with 8 bases matching TRBD1. From germline, CDR1 is LGHDT and CDR2 YNNKEL (reference sequence). This CDR3 region has 13 residues. J was trimmed by 8 bases and V by 5 bases; bases with no gene match: 7. CDR3 in amino acids: CASSSLQGVGYTF. DNA for the CDR3: TGTGCCAGCAGCTCGTTACAGGGGGTCGGCTACACCTTC.

The chain employs TRBV27 and TRBJ2-7, with D unresolved. Deletions cut 2 bases from V and 3 bases from J, with 14 bases between. This CDR3 spans 15 amino acids. The germline CDR1 and CDR2 sequences are MNHEY and SMNVEV (reference sequence). In DNA, the CDR3 is TGTGCCAGCAGTTTAAAACCCCAGGAAGACTACGAGCAGTACTTC. It yields the protein CASSLKPQEDYEQYF.

The rearrangement joins TRBV5-6 to TRBJ1-1; the D is unclear. CDR1 and CDR2 from the germline V gene are SGHDT and YYEEEE. This CDR3 has 14 amino acids. Trimming stripped 2 bases from V and 10 bases from J, with 18 bases between. The CDR3 loop is CASSFTIPHGRAFF. In DNA, the CDR3 is TGTGCCAGCAGCTTTACCATCCCCCACGGGAGAGCTTTCTTT.

The chain carries TRBV5-1 and TRBJ2-7, with 7 bases fitting TRBD1. The CDR3 length is 17 residues. Germline V CDR1 and CDR2: SGHRS, YFSETQ. V was pared by 4 bases and J by 4 bases, with 17 bases of the junction left unmatched. In nucleotides, the CDR3 is TGCGCCAGCAGCCCTTGGGACAGACCTGGAGTCATATACGAGCAGTACTTC. It specifies CASSPWDRPGVIYEQYF.

In this sample, this clone turned up once. This chain links TRBV30 with TRBJ1-4; D might be TRBD1 (6 bases). V was trimmed by 2 bases and J by 2 bases, leaving 9 bases between them. The germline gives CDR1 GTSNPN, CDR2 SVGIG (reference sequence). The CDR3 covers 14 residues. Here the CDR3 reads CAWSLRGTNEKLFF. In nucleotides, the CDR3 is TGTGCCTGGAGTCTCAGGGGCACTAATGAAAAACTGTTTTTT.

V usage is TRBV2 and J usage is TRBJ2-5; a weak D match, TRBD1 (6 bases). CDR1 and CDR2 (germline): SNHLY, FYNNEI. This CDR3 comprises 14 residues. With 4 bases removed from V and 5 bases from J, the gap between germline ends came to 14 bases. The CDR3 DNA sequence: TGTGCCAGCAGTGTTTCAGGGGATGGGGAGACCCAGTACTTC. Amino acids: CASSVSGDGETQYF.

This clone was seen once. The genes are TRBV12-3 or TRBV12-4 and TRBJ2-5, with 9 bases fitting TRBD1. This CDR3 is built from 13 residues. V lost 3 bases to trimming and J lost 5 bases; unmatched junction nucleotides: 1. The chain's CDR3 is CASSLTGGETQYF. The CDR3 nucleotides read TGTGCCAGCAGTTTGACAGGGGGGGAGACCCAGTACTTC.

The chain couples TRBV6-1 to TRBJ1-6; no clear D gene. Trimming removed 3 bases from V and 4 bases from J, with 7 bases in between. The germline CDR1 and CDR2 sequences are MNHNS and SASEGT. This CDR3 is 14 amino acids long. The CDR3 region is CASSDGSYNSPLHF. DNA for the CDR3: TGTGCCAGCAGTGACGGGTCTTATAATTCACCCCTCCACTTT.

The chain is built from TRBV6-5 and TRBJ2-1, with D tentatively TRBD2 (6 bases). This CDR3 comprises 14 residues. V was shortened by 4 bases and J by 4 bases, with 11 bases between the two germline ends. The germline gives CDR1 MNHEY, CDR2 SVGAGI. The CDR3 bases are TGTGCCAGCAGTTTTGGCGGGGTTTACAATGAGCAGTTCTTC. Residues: CASSFGGVYNEQFF.

This clone was found once. The chain employs TRBV27 and TRBJ2-3; D might be TRBD1 (5 bases). Trimming shortened V by 1 base and J by 6 bases, and 11 bases separated the two germline ends. Per germline, CDR1 MNHEY and CDR2 SMNVEV (reference sequence). This CDR3 has 14 residues. CDR3 DNA sequence: TGTGCCAGCAGTTTATACCAGGGTGGGGATACGCAGTATTTT. As protein: CASSLYQGGDTQYF.

The chain employs TRBV5-4 and TRBJ1-6; 8 bases are a match to TRBD1. This CDR3 is 15 amino acids long. Germline V CDR1 and CDR2: SGHNT, YYREEE (reference sequence). V lost 1 base, J lost 10 bases, and 7 bases stayed unmatched. CDR3 nucleotide sequence: TGTGCCAGCAGCTTGAAGCCGGACAGGGCCTCACCCCTCCACTTT. Translating it yields CASSLKPDRASPLHF.

This chain joins TRBV9 and TRBJ2-1, with 12 bases matching TRBD2. The CDR3 has 16 amino acids. V shed 0 bases, J shed 4 bases, and the junction held 2 bases outside the gene matches. CDR1 SGDLS and CDR2 YYNGEE come from the germline V gene. This CDR3 reads CASSVAGLAGYNEQFF. The DNA for the CDR3 is TGTGCCAGCAGCGTAGCTGGACTAGCGGGATACAATGAGCAGTTCTTC.

The chain couples TRBV7-8 to TRBJ1-2, with D unclear. CDR1 and CDR2 (germline): SGHVS, FQNEAQ. Trimming removed 2 bases from V and 9 bases from J, with 13 bases in between. The CDR3 has 13 residues. The CDR3 nucleotides are TGTGCCAGCAGCTTAAGGAGGCGGGAGAGCTACACCTTC. It yields the protein CASSLRRRESYTF.

This chain links TRBV5-4 with TRBJ2-2; 14 positions agree with TRBD2. J lost 6 bases, V lost 2 bases, and 6 bases had no gene match. The CDR3 runs 17 residues. Looked up from germline, CDR1 is SGHNT and CDR2 is YYREEE (reference sequence). The CDR3 loop is CASSFRRLAGGSGELFF. DNA of the CDR3: TGTGCCAGCAGCTTTAGGAGACTAGCGGGAGGGTCCGGGGAGCTGTTTTTT. Using reference TRBV5-4 and TRBJ2-2 for the parts outside the CDR3, the full variable domain is ETGVTQSPTHLIKTRGQQVTLRCSSQSGHNTVSWYQQALGQGPQFIFQYYREEENGRGNFPPRFSGLQFPNYSSELNVNALELDDSALYLCASSFRRLAGGSGELFFGEGSRLTVL.

This rearrangement joins TRBV29-1 to TRBJ1-2; D might be TRBD1 (6 bases). Per the germline V gene, CDR1 is SQVTM and CDR2 is ANQGSEA. This CDR3 comprises 12 residues. V was clipped by 5 bases and J by 6 bases, with 13 bases between them. The CDR3 nucleotides are TGCAGCGTTATAGGGGGAAGTCATGGCTACACCTTC. Protein product: CSVIGGSHGYTF.

J is TRBJ1-2 and V is TRBV5-4; D is uncertain. The V and J ends lost 2 bases and 4 bases respectively, with 12 bases between them. CDR3 length equals 14 residues. The germline gives CDR1 SGHNT, CDR2 YYREEE (reference sequence). The CDR3 nucleotides read TGTGCCAGCAGCTTTGATCTCAGCGGCTATGGCTACACCTTC. Protein: CASSFDLSGYGYTF.